One and the same sample provided the 16 T cell receptor beta chains below, sequenced in a study of a mutant IDH1 vaccine in newly diagnosed glioma. Profiling relied on immunoSEQ multiplex PCR, and the TCRdb table lists in-frame clones only, not all of them. In the table there are around 20,000 clones, roughly 91% of which are singletons. As to time point: week 11, during vaccination. Every single dose of the vaccine, 300 ug of mutant IDH1 20-mer peptide, came with topical imiquimod. The antigens of these receptors remain unknown. Material: PBMCs, obtained from a glioma patient whose treatment included an IDH1 peptide vaccine. The receptors stem from a middle-aged woman with glioma.

The chain links TRBV10-3 to TRBJ1-2, with D hard to call. CDR3 length equals 13 residues. In germline, CDR1 is ENHRY, CDR2 SYGVKD. Trimming removed 1 base at V and 5 bases at J, with 8 bases between. CDR3: CAISELGGYGYTF. CDR3 coding DNA: TGTGCCATCAGTGAGTTAGGTGGTTATGGCTACACCTTC.

This chain uses TRBV7-2 with TRBJ1-2; weak D call: TRBD1 (5 bases). Trimming left V 1 base short and J 3 bases short, with 9 bases between. The CDR3 spans 14 residues. In germline, CDR1 is SGHTA, CDR2 FQGNSA. CDR3 region: CASSLVWGDYGYTF. The CDR3 nucleotides read TGTGCCAGCAGCTTAGTCTGGGGGGACTATGGCTACACCTTC. Variable domain in full (rest from reference TRBV7-2 and TRBJ1-2): GAGVSQSPSNKVTEKGKDVELRCDPISGHTALYWYRQSLGQGLEFLIYFQGNSAPDKSGLPSDRFSAERTGGSVSTLTIQRTQQEDSAVYLCASSLVWGDYGYTFGSGTRLTVV.

This CDR3 is CASTDRAGQPQHF. DNA of the CDR3: TGCGCCAGTACAGACAGGGCTGGTCAGCCCCAGCATTTT. This chain connects TRBV10-2 to TRBJ1-5; 7 nucleotides align to TRBD1. The CDR3 runs 13 residues. Germline trimming cut 9 bases from V and 6 bases from J; bases unmatched to any gene: 8. Germline values: CDR1 WSHSY, CDR2 SAAADI.

V and J are TRBV27 and TRBJ2-6; D is perhaps TRBD1 (5 bases). Germline V gene data show CDR1 as MNHEY and CDR2 as SMNVEV (reference sequence). V lost 3 bases and J lost 2, with 8 bases in between. The CDR3 contains 15 residues. CDR3 bases: TGTGCCAGCAGTTTCACAGGAACTGGGGCCAACGTCCTGACTTTC. This encodes CASSFTGTGANVLTF.

This sequence joins TRBV6-5 and TRBJ1-1; 7 bases are a match to TRBD1. Germline CDR1 MNHEY, CDR2 SVGAGI. V gave up 6 bases and J gave up 6 bases; unmatched junction bases: 10. This CDR3 is 14 amino acids long. The CDR3 protein is CASRGTGAGAEAFF. CDR3 bases: TGTGCCAGCAGGGGCACAGGGGCGGGCGCTGAAGCTTTCTTT.

The chain links TRBV29-1 to TRBJ2-7; 11 bases fit TRBD1. The junction had 5 bases not matched to a gene; V was cut back by 6 bases and J by 1 base. The CDR3 runs 14 residues. Germline values: CDR1 SQVTM, CDR2 ANQGSEA. CDR3 loop: CSVTGQGGSYEQYF. CDR3 sequence (DNA): TGCAGCGTCACGGGACAGGGGGGTTCCTACGAGCAGTACTTC.

This clone was detected only a few times. The chain carries TRBV7-9 and TRBJ2-2, with TRBD1 matching over 7 bases. Germline-derived CDR1 and CDR2 are SEHNR and FQNEAQ (reference sequence). This CDR3 has 15 residues. Trimming at V came to 5 bases and at J to 1 base, leaving 4 bases not matched to a gene. CDR3 amino acids: CASSRTGVNTGELFF. In DNA form, the CDR3 reads TGTGCCAGCAGCCGTACAGGGGTGAACACCGGGGAGCTGTTTTTT.

The chain combines TRBV7-2 with TRBJ2-1; 10 bases are shared with TRBD2. The CDR3 sequence is 14 residues long. Germline V gene lookup returns CDR1 SGHTA and CDR2 FQGNSA. V was clipped by 6 bases and J by 9 bases; unmatched bases: 8. In DNA, the CDR3 is TGTGCCAGCAGGGACAGCGGGGGGGCCGTTGAGCAGTTCTTC. Translated, it gives CASRDSGGAVEQFF.

The V call is TRBV6-1, the J call TRBJ2-7; weak D call: TRBD1 (6 bases). Germline V lookup: CDR1 MNHNS, CDR2 SASEGT. V gave up 4 bases and J gave up 6 bases, with 10 bases separating them. The CDR3 is made up of 12 amino acids. Here the CDR3 reads CASSAGHLEQYF. Here the CDR3 DNA reads TGTGCCAGCAGTGCGGGACATCTCGAGCAGTACTTC.

DNA of the CDR3: TGTGCCTGGAGTGGCGGCGGGAGTTCAGATACGCAGTATTTT. It specifies CAWSGGGSSDTQYF. The rearrangement joins TRBV30 to TRBJ2-3, with 7 bases fitting TRBD2. The length of the CDR3 is 14 residues. V lost 1 base and J lost 4; bases outside the gene matches: 5. CDR1 GTSNPN and CDR2 SVGIG come from the germline V gene (reference sequence).

This clone was observed a single time. The chain has TRBV25-1 and TRBJ1-2, with TRBD1 matching over 7 bases. The CDR3 consists of 17 residues. V shed 5 bases and J 2 bases; nucleotides not matched to a gene: 14. CDR1 and CDR2 (germline): MGHDK, SYGVNS. Here the CDR3 DNA reads TGTGCCAGCAGTCCAATCGGGTGGCAGGGGGACAACTATGGCTACACCTTC. Translated: CASSPIGWQGDNYGYTF.

The chain links TRBV27 to TRBJ1-1, with a weak D call TRBD1 (5 bases). The CDR3 runs to 13 residues. Germline assignment: CDR1 MNHEY and CDR2 SMNVEV (reference sequence). Trimming stripped 5 bases from V and 1 base from J, with 8 bases between. The CDR3 here is CASSTDRNTEAFF. Here the CDR3 DNA reads TGTGCCAGCAGTACCGACAGGAACACTGAAGCTTTCTTT.

The rearrangement links TRBV14 to TRBJ2-1; no firm D call. Germline V gene data show CDR1 as SGHDN and CDR2 as FVKESK. The CDR3 extends over 14 amino acids. V dropped 0 bases and J dropped 7 bases, with 10 bases sitting between them. The CDR3 loop is CASSQDIGSNEQFF. The DNA of the CDR3 is TGTGCCAGCAGCCAAGATATAGGGTCAAATGAGCAGTTCTTC.

This chain links TRBV5-1 with TRBJ2-5; D is unresolved. Germline CDR1 SGHRS, CDR2 YFSETQ. V shed 1 base and J shed 3 bases, with 7 bases lying between them. This CDR3 spans 13 amino acids. CDR3 DNA: TGCGCCAGCAGCTTGTACATAAAAGAGACCCAGTACTTC. Its translation is CASSLYIKETQYF. Based on the CDR3 plus reference TRBV5-1 and TRBJ2-5, the full variable domain is KAGVTQTPRYLIKTRGQQVTLSCSPISGHRSVSWYQQTPGQGLQFLFEYFSETQRNKGNFPGRFSGRQFSNSRSEMNVSTLELGDSALYLCASSLYIKETQYFGPGTRLLVL.

The CDR3 DNA sequence: TGTGCCAGCAGTGAATTCCGCACAGGGAGGGAAGAGACCCAGTACTTC. Protein sequence: CASSEFRTGREETQYF. This sequence joins TRBV6-1 and TRBJ2-5; D may be TRBD2 (7 bases). Germline-derived CDR1 and CDR2 are MNHNS and SASEGT. CDR3 length: 16 residues. Trimming stripped 2 bases from V and 3 bases from J, with 16 bases between.

The chain carries TRBV4-3 and TRBJ1-2; possible D gene TRBD1, 5 bases. V shed 1 base and J shed 1 base, with 10 bases lying between them. Germline CDR1 is LGHNA and CDR2 is YSLEER. The CDR3 consists of 15 residues. The CDR3 is CASSQVAGNNYGYTF. The CDR3 DNA reads as TGCGCCAGCAGCCAAGTCGCAGGGAATAACTATGGCTACACCTTC.